What follows are 15 T cell receptor beta chains derived from one specimen sequenced in a study of blood T cells in healthy people across ages. Next came a second PCR, run for about 6 to 12 cycles, which used a sample-barcoded 5' primer along with a J-beta primer mix. Each CDR3 protein is one row after TCRdb ran MiXCR on the 5' RACE reads. The sample has approximately 810,000 distinct CDR3 sequences; 29% are singletons. Input material: blood. These receptors were taken from a woman of 80 years or more in good health.

Concerning this clonotype itself: This may be a read error: a much more frequent sequence differs by one nucleotide. The CDR3 sequence: CASSYSSRAGAYNEQFF. CDR3 coding DNA: TGTGCCAGCAGTTACTCGTCGCGAGCGGGGGCCTACAATGAGCAGTTCTTC. This rearrangement joins TRBV6-5 to TRBJ2-1; 8 bases line up with TRBD2. The V gene's germline CDR1 is MNHEY and CDR2 SVGAGI. Losses at the gene ends were 0 bases for V and 2 bases for J; bases not matched to a gene: 6. This CDR3 is 17 amino acids long.

On this clonotype itself: A clone one base away is much larger, so this may be a read error. The V gene is TRBV9, the J gene TRBJ2-4; possible D gene TRBD1, 6 bases. The J call could be wrong; TRBJ2-7 is a better fit for the DNA end. This CDR3 spans 14 amino acids. Germline V gene lookup returns CDR1 SGDLS and CDR2 YYNGEE. This CDR3 is CANSEQGQAYEQYF. DNA of the CDR3: TGTGCCAACAGCGAACAGGGTCAAGCCTACGAGCAGTACTTC.

There are many counts of this clonotype. The gene calls are TRBV15 and TRBJ2-1; 10 bases agree with TRBD2. The germline gives CDR1 LNHNV, CDR2 YYDKDF (reference sequence). The CDR3 consists of 16 residues. Germline trimming cut 1 base from V and 4 bases from J; bases unmatched to any gene: 4. CDR3 region: CATSRGPSGSYNEQFF. Here the CDR3 DNA reads TGTGCCACCAGCAGAGGTCCTAGCGGGAGTTACAATGAGCAGTTCTTC.

The chain carries TRBV4-1 and TRBJ1-1; tentatively, D is TRBD1 (5 bases). The CDR3 is made up of 15 amino acids. Germline CDR1 reads MGHRA; CDR2 reads YSYEKL. V lost 3 bases to trimming and J lost 3 bases, with 14 bases between them. DNA for the CDR3: TGCGCCAGCAGCCACCAAAAAGGGGAAGACACTGAAGCTTTCTTT. It is translated as CASSHQKGEDTEAFF.

A word on this clonotype: With a much larger clone just one base away, this may be a read error. The chain joins TRBV28 to TRBJ1-2; 8 bases fit TRBD1. Germline assignment: CDR1 MDHEN and CDR2 SYDVKM. J was trimmed by 4 bases and V by 6 bases; bases with no gene match: 4. CDR3 size: 13 residues. Here the CDR3 reads CASRPGGTYGYTF. The CDR3 coding sequence is TGTGCCAGCAGGCCAGGGGGCACCTATGGCTACACCTTC.

This clonotype was counted at least ten times. J is TRBJ2-7 and V is TRBV28; either TRBD1 or TRBD2 may supply D (5 bases each). The CDR3 is 11 amino acids. Germline loops: CDR1 MDHEN, CDR2 SYDVKM. V was pared by 9 bases and J by 6 bases, with 12 bases between. CDR3 bases: TGTGCCAGTCCTTCAGGGAGCGAGCAGTACTTC. This encodes CASPSGSEQYF.

This clonotype was found many times. The chain carries TRBV7-2 and TRBJ2-5; the match to TRBD1 covers 8 bases. The junction had 7 bases not matched to a gene; V was cut back by 5 bases and J by 2 bases. Germline-derived CDR1 and CDR2 are SGHTA and FQGNSA. This CDR3 is built from 15 residues. The CDR3 sequence is CASSTRTGRQETQYF. CDR3 coding DNA: TGTGCCAGCAGCACCCGGACAGGGAGGCAAGAGACCCAGTACTTC.

This clonotype was seen a handful of times. The V call is TRBV4-3, the J call TRBJ1-1, with 9 positions matching TRBD1. Trimming cost V 1 base and J 2 bases; bases outside gene matches: 8. CDR1 is LGHNA and CDR2 is YSLEER in the germline V gene. The CDR3 sequence is 17 residues long. Here the CDR3 reads CASSQGPGQGKNTEAFF. The DNA for the CDR3 is TGCGCCAGCAGCCAAGGGCCGGGACAGGGAAAAAACACTGAAGCTTTCTTT.

In regard to this clonotype: Since a much larger clone is just one base distant, this may be a read error. The chain carries TRBV25-1 and TRBJ2-1, with D perhaps TRBD1 (5 bases). This CDR3 has 13 amino acids. CDR1 is MGHDK, CDR2 SYGVNS, per germline. V was clipped by 10 bases and J by 6 bases, with 16 bases between them. This chain's CDR3 is CANTLVGVNEQFF. CDR3 DNA: TGTGCCAACACTTTGGTAGGGGTCAATGAGCAGTTCTTC.

This clonotype was seen ten or more times. The chain has TRBV3-1 and TRBJ2-1; D is undetermined. The ends were cut back, 0 bases at V and 5 bases at J, with 8 bases in the middle. The CDR3 is 14 amino acids. Germline CDR1 LGHDT, CDR2 YNNKEL (reference sequence). The CDR3 DNA is TGTGCCAGCAGCCAAGATAGACACCACAATGAGCAGTTCTTC. This gives the protein CASSQDRHHNEQFF.

This clonotype was counted many times. The gene calls are TRBV20-1 and TRBJ1-2, with D tentatively TRBD1 (5 bases). The length of the CDR3 is 17 residues. In germline, CDR1 is DFQATT, CDR2 SNEGSKA (reference sequence). V gave up 0 bases and J gave up 8 bases, with 25 bases separating them. The CDR3 coding sequence is TGCAGTGCTAGAGATCCCCGCGGGGGGAACAGCCCTAGCGGCTACACCTTC. Protein product: CSARDPRGGNSPSGYTF.

The CDR3 spells CASSKNWDPGELFF. CDR3 DNA: TGTGCCAGCAGCAAAAACTGGGACCCCGGGGAGCTGTTTTTT. The chain couples TRBV5-5 to TRBJ2-2; either TRBD1 or TRBD2 may supply D (5 bases each). Germline-derived CDR1 and CDR2 are SGHKS and YYEKEE (reference sequence). Trimming took 4 bases from V and 6 from J, leaving 13 bases between them. The CDR3 totals 14 residues. The entire variable domain, with the rest obtained from reference TRBV5-5 and TRBJ2-2, is as follows: DAGVTQSPTHLIKTRGQQVTLRCSPISGHKSVSWYQQVLGQGPQFIFQYYEKEERGRGNFPDRFSARQFPNYSSELNVNALLLGDSALYLCASSKNWDPGELFFGEGSRLTVL.

This clonotype was seen ten or more times. The chain has TRBV6-2 or TRBV6-3 and TRBJ2-7, with D perhaps TRBD1 or TRBD2 (5 bases each). Germline V gene sequence: CDR1 MNHEY, CDR2 SVGEGT. With 0 bases removed from V and 0 bases from J, the gap between germline ends came to 15 bases. This CDR3 has 17 amino acids. CDR3 coding DNA: TGTGCCAGCAGTTACTCGGGGACGGGAACGAGCTCCTACGAGCAGTACTTC. This gives the protein CASSYSGTGTSSYEQYF.

Concerning this clonotype: A read error is possible here, since a much larger clone lies one base away. The chain uses TRBV12-3 or TRBV12-4 and TRBJ2-7, with TRBD2 identical over 8 bases. V shed 6 bases and J 7 bases; nucleotides not matched to a gene: 17. The CDR3 sequence is 16 residues long. The CDR3 DNA reads as TGTGCCAGCAGAAATTTAGGAGCTAGCGGGTACAATGAGCAGTACTTC. This gives the protein CASRNLGASGYNEQYF.

The CDR3 DNA is TGTGCCAGCAGTCCACAATTAGGGACAGGACTGAGTACCTACGAGCAGTACTTC. Translating gives CASSPQLGTGLSTYEQYF. The chain has TRBV28 and TRBJ2-7; TRBD1 aligns across 8 bases. Germline V CDR1 and CDR2: MDHEN, SYDVKM. The CDR3 is 18 residues long. Losses at the gene ends were 5 bases for V and 2 bases for J; bases not matched to a gene: 17.